This T cell receptor (beta chain) was identified in a study of read filtering for tumor transcriptome and immune sequencing. On the study more broadly: DNase treatment preceded whole-transcriptome library preparation. RNA-seq yielded only roughly 75 to 1273 TCR reads, IR-seq about 4.05 to 11 million.

Comments on this clonotype: Its antigen is currently unknown.

From germline, CDR1 is WNHNN and CDR2 SYGVQD (reference sequence). V was clipped by 10 bases and J by 7 bases, with 23 bases between them. There are 15 residues in the CDR3. This library used about 360 ng RNA and molecular barcoded adaptors spanning alpha/delta and beta/gamma chains. TCRdb re-analysed the reads in MiXCR, keeping a single row per CDR3 protein. The sample has under 150,000 distinct CDR3 sequences, approximately 13% seen once. Regarding the study as a whole: In IR-seq, single-read clonotypes were about 80% of clonotypes but approximately 3.5% of reads. The sorted CD138-negative fraction was a mixed bone marrow immune population, not purified T cells.

The clonotype was recovered from a donor at least 40 years old with multiple myeloma. The chain links TRBV10-1 to TRBJ2-1; maybe TRBD1 (5 bases). The sequenced material came from a population of CD138-negative cells sorted from bone marrow. The CDR3 DNA reads TGCGCCATCTGTGCTTTCCGGACAACCCGAAATGAGCAGTTCTTC. Translating gives CAICAFRTTRNEQFF.